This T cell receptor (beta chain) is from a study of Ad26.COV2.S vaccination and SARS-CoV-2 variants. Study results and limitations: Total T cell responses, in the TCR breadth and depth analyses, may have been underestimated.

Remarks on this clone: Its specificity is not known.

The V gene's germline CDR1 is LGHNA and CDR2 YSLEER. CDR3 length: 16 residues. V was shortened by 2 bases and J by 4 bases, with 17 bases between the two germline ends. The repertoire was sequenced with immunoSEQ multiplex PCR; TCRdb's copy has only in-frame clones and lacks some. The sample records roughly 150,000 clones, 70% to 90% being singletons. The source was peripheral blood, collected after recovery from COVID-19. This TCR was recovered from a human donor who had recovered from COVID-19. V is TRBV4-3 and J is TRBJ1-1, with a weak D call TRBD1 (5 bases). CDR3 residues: CASSQNEGSSFTEAFF. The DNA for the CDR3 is TGCGCCAGCAGCCAAAACGAGGGGTCCTCCTTCACTGAAGCTTTCTTT.